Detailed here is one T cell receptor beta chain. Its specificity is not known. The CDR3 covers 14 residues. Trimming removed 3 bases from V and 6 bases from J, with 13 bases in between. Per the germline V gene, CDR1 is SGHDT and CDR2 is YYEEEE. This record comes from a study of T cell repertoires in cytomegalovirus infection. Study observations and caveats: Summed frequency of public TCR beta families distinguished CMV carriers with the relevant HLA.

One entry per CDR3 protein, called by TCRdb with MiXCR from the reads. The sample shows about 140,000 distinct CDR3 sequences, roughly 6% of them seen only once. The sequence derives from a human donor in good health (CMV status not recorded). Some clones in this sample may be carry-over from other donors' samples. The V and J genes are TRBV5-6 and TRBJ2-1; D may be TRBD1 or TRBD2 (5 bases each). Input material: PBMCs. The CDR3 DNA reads TGTGCCAGCAGCTGGAACCGGGGCCTCAATGAGCAGTTCTTC. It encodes CASSWNRGLNEQFF. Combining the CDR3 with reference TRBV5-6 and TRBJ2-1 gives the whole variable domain DAGVTQSPTHLIKTRGQQVTLRCSPKSGHDTVSWYQQALGQGPQFIFQYYEEEERQRGNFPDRFSGHQFPNYSSELNVNALLLGDSALYLCASSWNRGLNEQFFGPGTRLTVL.